A single T cell receptor beta chain is shown here with its context. Trimming took off 5 bases at V and 3 bases at J, with 5 bases between the two ends. CDR1 is SGHTA and CDR2 is FQGNSA in the germline V gene. The CDR3 is made up of 11 amino acids. Full-length variable regions came from constant-region reverse primers plus semi-nested Nested Universal Primer A PCR. TCRdb processed the 5' RACE reads anew with MiXCR; each CDR3 protein has one entry. The table includes nearly 40,000 distinct CDR3 sequences, approximately 19% detected once. V is TRBV7-2 and J is TRBJ2-7; no firm D call. This sequence was found in a female donor with breast cancer. The sample comprised naive CD4+ T cells sorted from a lymph node. Subset defined: naive CD4+ T cells, CD4+CD45RA+CD25-. CDR3 DNA: TGTGCCAGCAGCCTATACTACGAGCAGTACTTC. Translated: CASSLYYEQYF. Complete variable domain (other parts from reference TRBV7-2 and TRBJ2-7): GAGVSQSPSNKVTEKGKDVELRCDPISGHTALYWYRQSLGQGLEFLIYFQGNSAPDKSGLPSDRFSAERTGGSVSTLTIQRTQQEDSAVYLCASSLYYEQYFGPGTRLTVT.